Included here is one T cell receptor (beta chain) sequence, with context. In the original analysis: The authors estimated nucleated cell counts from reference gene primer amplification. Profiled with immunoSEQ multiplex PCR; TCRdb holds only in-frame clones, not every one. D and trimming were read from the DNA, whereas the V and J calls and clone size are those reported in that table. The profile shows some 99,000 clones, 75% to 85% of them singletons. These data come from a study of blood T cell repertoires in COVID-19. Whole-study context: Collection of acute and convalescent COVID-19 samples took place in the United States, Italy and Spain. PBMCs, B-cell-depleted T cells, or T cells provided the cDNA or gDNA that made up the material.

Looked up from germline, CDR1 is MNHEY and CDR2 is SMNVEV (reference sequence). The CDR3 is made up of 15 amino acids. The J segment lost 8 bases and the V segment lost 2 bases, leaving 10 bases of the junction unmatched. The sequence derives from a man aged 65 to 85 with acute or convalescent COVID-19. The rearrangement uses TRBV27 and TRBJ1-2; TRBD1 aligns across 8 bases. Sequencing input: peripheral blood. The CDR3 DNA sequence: TGTGCCAGCAGTTTAAACCCGACAGGGGTTGACGGCTACACCTTC. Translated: CASSLNPTGVDGYTF.